The 4 T cell receptor beta chains given below trace back to one sample, sequenced in a study of beta chain features in type 1 diabetes. These receptors have no identified antigens. General study findings and limits: A moderate, significant TCRB CDR3 shortening appeared in type 1 diabetes across four CD4+ subsets.

The isolated RNA, all of it, was reverse transcribed, so expressed TCRB transcripts were what got sequenced. Generated by immunoSEQ multiplex PCR, the TCRdb table keeps only in-frame clones and is missing some. The top ten clones hold approximately 2.3% of a sample with about 44,000 clones, roughly 70% of them seen once. Sequencing was done on a sample of Tregs from blood. These receptors were collected from a woman aged 18-30 years with type 1 diabetes.

This clone has more than one count but fewer than ten. The chain links TRBV4-2 to TRBJ2-5; 9 bases align to TRBD2. The CDR3 extends over 16 amino acids. The V gene's germline CDR1 is LGHNA and CDR2 YNFKEQ. With V trimmed by 4 bases and J by 5 bases, 11 bases remained unmatched. CDR3 DNA: TGTGCCAGCAGCCCGGGGGGCGCTAGCGGGATGGAGACCCAGTACTTC. It specifies CASSPGGASGMETQYF.

This clone occurred once. J is TRBJ2-5 and V is TRBV6-5; 7 bases align to TRBD2. Losses at the gene ends were 2 bases for V and 11 bases for J; bases not matched to a gene: 14. The CDR3 has 15 amino acids. CDR1 and CDR2 from the germline V gene are MNHEY and SVGAGI. The chain's CDR3 is CASSYVGGGLTEQYF. The CDR3, as DNA: TGTGCCAGCAGTTACGTCGGCGGGGGACTTACGGAGCAGTACTTC.

The J gene is TRBJ1-1, the V gene TRBV6-5; possible D gene TRBD1, 5 bases. V shed 2 bases and J shed 9 bases, with 13 bases lying between them. The CDR3 length is 13 residues. Per germline, CDR1 MNHEY and CDR2 SVGAGI. The CDR3 DNA reads TGTGCCAGCAGTTACGGGGCGGCGAGAAAAGCTTTCTTT. Its translation is CASSYGAARKAFF.

This sequence joins TRBV10-3 and TRBJ2-7; 10 bases agree with TRBD1. The V gene's germline CDR1 is ENHRY and CDR2 SYGVKD. V lost 6 bases to trimming and J lost 1 base; unmatched junction nucleotides: 9. The CDR3 is 16 amino acids. The DNA of the CDR3 is TGTGCCATCAGGGAAGCACCGGGACAGGGGTCCTACGAGCAGTACTTC. It specifies CAIREAPGQGSYEQYF.